What follows are 25 T cell receptor beta chains derived from one specimen sequenced in a study of glioma-infiltrating T cells. The iRepertoire nested amplicon-rescue multiplex PCR amplified TCR alpha and beta CDR3s from RNA. TCRdb re-called the multiplex PCR reads through MiXCR, storing one row per CDR3 protein. The sample shows 100,000 to 150,000 distinct CDR3 sequences, around 23% of them seen only once. The sequencing input was glioma tissue, nonneoplastic brain tissue, or PBMCs (not recorded which). The receptors derive from a human donor with low-grade glioma or glioblastoma, undergoing nonglioma brain surgery, or in good health (not recorded which).

Many counts were recorded for this clonotype. Here the CDR3 reads CASSFGGANYGYTF. In nucleotides, the CDR3 is TGTGCCAGCAGTTTCGGGGGCGCTAACTATGGCTACACCTTC. The rearrangement joins TRBV28 to TRBJ1-2, with TRBD1 as a possible D gene (6 bases). This CDR3 spans 14 amino acids. CDR1 and CDR2 (germline): MDHEN, SYDVKM. The V gene lost 3 bases and the J gene lost 0 bases, with 8 bases spanning the gap.

The table lists this clonotype with many counts. The V and J genes are TRBV6-1 and TRBJ2-7, with D possibly being TRBD1 (6 bases). Germline loops: CDR1 MNHNS, CDR2 SASEGT. The CDR3 contains 12 residues. V lost 5 bases to trimming and J lost 5 bases, with 10 bases between them. CDR3 protein: CASSRQGNEQYF. The DNA for the CDR3 is TGTGCCAGCAGTCGTCAGGGGAACGAGCAGTACTTC.

Worth noting for this clonotype: Being one base from a much bigger clone, this may be a read error. The rearrangement joins TRBV28 to TRBJ2-4, with a weak D call TRBD1 (6 bases). This CDR3 has 14 amino acids. In germline, CDR1 is MDHEN, CDR2 SYDVKM. CDR3 loop: CAGSPVDRKNIQYF. In DNA form, the CDR3 reads TGTGCCGGCAGCCCGGTAGACAGGAAAAACATTCAGTACTTC.

There are many counts of this clonotype. The chain has TRBV28 and TRBJ2-3; tentatively, D is TRBD1 (7 bases). V lost 3 bases and J 6 bases, leaving 19 bases between the germline ends. The CDR3 extends over 16 amino acids. Germline CDR1 and CDR2: MDHEN and SYDVKM. The CDR3 DNA follows: TGTGCCAGCAGTTTCTTCCGTACAGGGGAGGAGGATACGCAGTATTTT. It codes for CASSFFRTGEEDTQYF.

This clonotype appeared many times. This chain joins TRBV6-6 and TRBJ2-3; 8 bases map to TRBD2. The V gene's germline CDR1 is MNHNY and CDR2 SVGAGI (reference sequence). J gave up 10 bases and V 1 base, and 16 bases lay outside the gene matches. The CDR3 spans 17 residues. The CDR3 loop is CASSYYRGAGAQLPQYF. The CDR3, as DNA: TGTGCCAGCAGTTACTACCGGGGAGCGGGAGCCCAACTTCCGCAGTATTTT.

This clonotype was seen a handful of times. A much more abundant neighbour one base away suggests this may be a read error. This rearrangement joins TRBV7-2 to TRBJ2-3; 9 bases are a match to TRBD1. Per the germline V gene, CDR1 is SGHTA and CDR2 is FQGNSA. The CDR3 spans 17 residues. V dropped 8 bases and J dropped 6; count of bases not matched to a gene: 18. CDR3 sequence: CASRIWTGELSRDTQYF. In DNA form, the CDR3 reads TGTGCCAGCCGCATCTGGACAGGGGAGTTATCTCGGGATACGCAGTATTTT. Variable domain in full (rest from reference TRBV7-2 and TRBJ2-3): GAGVSQSPSNKVTEKGKDVELRCDPISGHTALYWYRQSLGQGLEFLIYFQGNSAPDKSGLPSDRFSAERTGGSVSTLTIQRTQQEDSAVYLCASRIWTGELSRDTQYFGPGTRLTVL.

This clonotype was seen many times. The chain recombines TRBV6-6 with TRBJ2-6, with 8 bases identical to TRBD1. With V trimmed by 2 bases and J by 2 bases, 14 bases remained unmatched. From germline, CDR1 is MNHNY and CDR2 SVGAGI (reference sequence). The CDR3 sequence is 20 residues long. The CDR3 DNA reads as TGTGCCAGCAGTTACCAAAGGGACAGGCCCAGTAGGGCTGGGGCCAACGTCCTGACTTTC. Its translation is CASSYQRDRPSRAGANVLTF.

Regarding this clonotype: This sequence may be a read error, since a much larger clone differs from it by one base. The J gene is TRBJ2-5, the V gene TRBV6-1; 15 positions agree with TRBD2. The CDR3 sequence is 16 residues long. Looked up from germline, CDR1 is MNHNS and CDR2 is SASEGT. The CDR3 protein is CASSQGLAGGQETKYF. CDR3 bases: TGTGCCAGCAGTCAGGGACTAGCGGGAGGACAAGAGACCAAGTACTTC.

A word on this clonotype: The missing conserved phenylalanine or tryptophan at the end of this CDR3 makes a read error likely. V is TRBV5-1 and J is TRBJ2-5; D perhaps matches TRBD2 (6 bases). V lost 4 bases, J lost 0 bases, and 10 bases lay in between. From germline, CDR1 is SGHRS and CDR2 YFSETQ. The CDR3 consists of 14 residues. The CDR3 here is CASSGGQYQETQYL. The CDR3 DNA follows: TGCGCCAGCAGCGGAGGGCAGTACCAAGAGACCCAGTACCTC.

Note on this clonotype: Being one base from a much bigger clone, this may be a read error. The rearrangement uses TRBV4-3 and TRBJ2-7, with D possibly being TRBD1 (5 bases). Germline V lookup: CDR1 LGHNA, CDR2 YSLEER. This CDR3 is built from 16 residues. Trimming stripped 0 bases from V and 7 bases from J, with 19 bases between. The DNA for the CDR3 is TGCGCCAGCAGCCAAGATTTCATCCTACAGGCCAATGAGCAGTACTTC. It specifies CASSQDFILQANEQYF.

This clonotype was observed many times. The rearrangement uses TRBV6-1 and TRBJ2-7; 9 bases match TRBD2. Trimming removed 2 bases from V and 0 bases from J; junction bases left unmatched: 2. The length of the CDR3 is 15 residues. Looked up from germline, CDR1 is MNHNS and CDR2 is SASEGT. CDR3 protein: CASSEQLAGSYEQYF. The CDR3 DNA reads TGTGCCAGCAGTGAACAACTAGCGGGCTCCTACGAGCAGTACTTC.

With respect to this clonotype: This may be a read error: a much more frequent sequence differs by one nucleotide. The CDR3 DNA sequence: TGTGCCAGCGGCTTAGTCTCCGGGAGCAATCAGCCCCAGCATTTT. Translating it yields CASGLVSGSNQPQHF. The V call is TRBV7-9, the J call TRBJ1-5; D gene unclear. This CDR3 is 15 amino acids long. Germline lookup yields CDR1 SEHNR and CDR2 FQNEAQ (reference sequence).

Concerning this clonotype: This clone may be a read error of a much larger clone one base away. This chain joins TRBV4-3 and TRBJ1-1, with a weak D call TRBD1 (5 bases). From germline, CDR1 is LGHNA and CDR2 YSLEER. The CDR3 is 15 amino acids. For the CDR3, the DNA is TGCGCCAGCAGCAAAGATCCGACGGGGGGGACTGAAGCTTTCTTT. Protein: CASSKDPTGGTEAFF.

At least ten counts were recorded for this clonotype. This chain uses TRBV4-1 with TRBJ2-7; 9 bases are a match to TRBD2. The CDR3 is 16 residues long. Germline V CDR1 and CDR2: MGHRA, YSYEKL. Unmatched junction bases numbered 7, after V lost 4 bases and J lost 0 bases. The CDR3 DNA reads as TGCGCCAGCAGCCCAACGACTAGCGGCGGCTCCTACGAGCAGTACTTC. This sequence encodes CASSPTTSGGSYEQYF.

This clonotype was picked up a small number of times. J is TRBJ2-6 and V is TRBV19, with D unclear. V lost 3 bases, J lost 0 bases, and 6 bases lay in between. CDR3 length: 15 residues. CDR1 is LNHDA and CDR2 is SQIVND in the germline V gene (reference sequence). The CDR3 coding sequence is TGTGCCAGTAGTATCAGACCCTCTGGGGCCAACGTCCTGACTTTC. Amino acid sequence: CASSIRPSGANVLTF.

This clonotype was seen at least ten times. This chain links TRBV24-1 with TRBJ1-1; 9 positions agree with TRBD1. This CDR3 spans 13 amino acids. The germline CDR1 and CDR2 sequences are KGHDR and SFDVKD. V dropped 4 bases and J dropped 5; count of bases not matched to a gene: 1. CDR3 DNA sequence: TGTGCCACCAGTGAGGACAGGGGAACTGAAGCTTTCTTT. Translating gives CATSEDRGTEAFF.

The rearrangement links TRBV12-3 or TRBV12-4 to TRBJ2-7; TRBD1 agrees at 8 bases. The CDR3 is made up of 14 amino acids. Losses at the gene ends were 4 bases for V and 4 bases for J; bases not matched to a gene: 6. The CDR3 here is CASSSLNRGYEQYF. The CDR3 bases are TGTGCCAGCAGTTCTCTGAACAGGGGGTACGAGCAGTACTTC.

There are many counts of this clonotype. This sequence joins TRBV12-3 or TRBV12-4 and TRBJ1-4; weak D call: TRBD1 (6 bases). This CDR3 spans 14 amino acids. Between the trimmed V and J ends, which lost 6 bases and 8 bases, there was a span of 16 bases. The CDR3 nucleotides are TGTGCCAGCAGCTCCCCTTGGACAGTCGAAAAACTGTTTTTT. Translation gives CASSSPWTVEKLFF.

At least ten counts were recorded for this clonotype. The chain combines TRBV6-6 with TRBJ2-1; 7 bases agree with TRBD1. CDR1 MNHNY and CDR2 SVGAGI come from the germline V gene (reference sequence). The CDR3 consists of 17 residues. The V segment lost 2 bases and the J segment 2 bases; nucleotides outside the gene matches: 9. CDR3 sequence reads: CASSYAPTGIPYNEQFF. The CDR3 DNA reads TGTGCCAGCAGTTACGCCCCGACAGGGATCCCCTACAATGAGCAGTTCTTC.

The J gene is TRBJ2-1, the V gene TRBV5-1; D gene unclear. The CDR3 has 14 amino acids. V lost 0 bases to trimming and J lost 7 bases, with 11 bases between them. CDR1 and CDR2 from the germline V gene are SGHRS and YFSETQ. CDR3 loop: CASSLGEGWNEQFF. Written as DNA, the CDR3 is TGCGCCAGCAGCTTGGGCGAAGGATGGAATGAGCAGTTCTTC.

This chain connects TRBV7-9 to TRBJ2-5, with a weak D call TRBD2 (6 bases). V lost 5 bases to trimming and J lost 4 bases, with 17 bases between them. CDR3 length: 15 amino acids. CDR1 and CDR2 (germline): SEHNR, FQNEAQ (reference sequence). CDR3 sequence (DNA): TGTGCCAGCAGCCCCACCCTAGGTAGCGGAGAGACCCAGTACTTC. Amino acids: CASSPTLGSGETQYF.

A remark on this clonotype: One base away lies a much larger clone, so this may be a sequencing read error. The chain recombines TRBV7-2 with TRBJ2-5, with TRBD2 matching over 7 bases. This CDR3 has 16 amino acids. In germline, CDR1 is SGHTA, CDR2 FQGNSA. CDR3 protein: CASSPRKLATQESQYF. CDR3 in DNA: TGTGCCAGCAGCCCCAGGAAACTAGCGACCCAAGAGAGCCAGTACTTC.

The J gene is TRBJ2-1, the V gene TRBV27, with 8 bases lining up with TRBD2. The germline V gene has CDR1 MNHEY and CDR2 SMNVEV (reference sequence). The CDR3 totals 17 residues. Losses at the gene ends were 3 bases for V and 2 bases for J; bases not matched to a gene: 9. CDR3 DNA: TGTGCCAGCAGTTTTTCCCTTACTAGCGGACCCTACAATGAGCAGTTCTTC. The encoded protein is CASSFSLTSGPYNEQFF.

This clonotype was found once. A much larger clone is a single base away; this may be a read error. The DNA of the CDR3 is TGTGCCAGCAGCCAAGGACTCACAGGGAATCAGCCCCAGCATTTT. This gives the protein CASSQGLTGNQPQHF. The J gene is TRBJ1-5, the V gene TRBV4-2, with a weak D call TRBD1 (6 bases). The CDR3 covers 15 residues. Looked up from germline, CDR1 is LGHNA and CDR2 is YNFKEQ. The germline V and J ends were trimmed by 1 base and 4 bases, with 11 bases remaining between them.

This clonotype showed up many times. This chain connects TRBV3-1 to TRBJ1-4; D is uncertain. Trimming left V 3 bases short and J 3 bases short, with 14 bases between. The CDR3 length is 16 residues. Per germline, CDR1 LGHDT and CDR2 YNNKEL (reference sequence). CDR3 DNA sequence: TGTGCCAGCAGCCATCCTACAAGAGCGGCTAATGAAAAACTGTTTTTT. Protein: CASSHPTRAANEKLFF.